This record concerns one TCR beta chain sequence. The entry originates in a study of long-term antiretroviral therapy in people with HIV. The CDR3 has 12 residues. Trimming took 3 bases from V and 6 from J, leaving 8 bases between them. CDR1 and CDR2 (germline): MDHEN, SYDVKM. Survey-level resolution applied to immunoSEQ assay v3.0. The data were produced by immunoSEQ multiplex PCR, yet TCRdb's version contains in-frame clones alone and is incomplete. The sample lists tens of thousands of clones; more than 75% were seen once. The input for sequencing was unsorted PBMCs, taken 2 years after starting antiretroviral therapy. The chain links TRBV28 to TRBJ1-1; D not certain. The receptor was isolated from a man aged 45-60 years with HIV. In DNA form, the CDR3 reads TGTGCCAGCAGTTTCCGGGCCCCTGAAGCTTTCTTT. This codes for CASSFRAPEAFF.